These 32 T cell receptor beta chains share one sample of origin, sequenced in a study of tumor-infiltrating lymphocytes in primary liver carcinoma. Between roughly 20 and 32 mg of unsorted bulk tissue served as the source from which RNA and DNA were co-extracted. The template, roughly 550 ng total RNA, yielded TCR beta cDNA made with a constant-region primer. Libraries of TCR beta came from three nested multiplex PCR rounds with slightly modified ARM-PCR. Researchers ran the first two PCR rounds for roughly 10 cycles each with TRBV1-TRBV30 forward primers and a C-beta reverse primer. TCRdb ran MiXCR on the multiplex PCR reads and lists one entry per CDR3 protein. The sample holds 85,000 to 100,000 distinct CDR3 sequences, about 73% seen once. Sequencing was performed on tumor-adjacent normal liver tissue. The receptors stem from a man aged 35-49 years with primary liver carcinoma and hepatitis B virus infection.

The table lists this clonotype with many counts. The rearrangement joins TRBV6-5 to TRBJ1-2; D may be TRBD1 (6 bases). Trimming stripped 6 bases from V and 4 bases from J, with 21 bases between. This CDR3 contains 16 residues. Germline-derived CDR1 and CDR2 are MNHEY and SVGAGI. CDR3 amino acids: CASSLGPRDTLYGYTF. The CDR3 coding sequence is TGTGCCAGCAGCCTCGGACCCCGGGACACCCTCTATGGCTACACCTTC.

This clonotype was found a few times. CDR3 nucleotides: TGTGCCAGCAGTCGAATCCTTGCAACTAATGAAAAACTGTTTTTT. It translates to CASSRILATNEKLFF. The chain uses TRBV6-5 and TRBJ1-4; D gene unclear. Germline loops: CDR1 MNHEY, CDR2 SVGAGI. The ends were cut back, 5 bases at V and 0 bases at J, with 10 bases in the middle. The CDR3 loop spans 15 amino acids.

The chain uses TRBV14 and TRBJ2-2; possible D gene TRBD2, 5 bases. The CDR3 runs to 18 residues. The germline CDR1 and CDR2 sequences are SGHDN and FVKESK. Trimming removed 1 base from V and 1 base from J, with 16 bases in between. Here the CDR3 reads CASSQASRASKNTGELFF. The DNA for the CDR3 is TGTGCCAGCAGCCAAGCGTCTCGGGCTAGCAAGAACACCGGGGAGCTGTTTTTT.

A few counts support this clonotype. The chain has TRBV13 and TRBJ1-2; D call uncertain. Germline lookup yields CDR1 PRHDT and CDR2 FYEKMQ (reference sequence). With 8 bases removed from V and 3 bases from J, the gap between germline ends came to 22 bases. The CDR3 runs to 16 residues. The CDR3 reads CASFLTNPKEDYGYTF. The DNA for the CDR3 is TGTGCCAGCTTCCTCACAAACCCGAAGGAAGACTATGGCTACACCTTC.

About this clonotype itself: The junction departs from germline at one end; a sequencing error may be responsible. The chain has TRBV11-2 and TRBJ2-2, with a possible D match to TRBD1 (5 bases). CDR1 and CDR2 from the germline V gene are SGHAT and FQNNGV. The CDR3 covers 17 residues. CDR3 DNA sequence: TGTGCCTGCAGCTTTGATCTGGACATGGTCGGCACCGGGGAGCTGTTTTTT. Encoded protein: CACSFDLDMVGTGELFF.

Comment on this clonotype: No conserved phenylalanine or tryptophan ends this CDR3, so it is likely a read error. This chain connects TRBV11-3 to TRBJ1-1, with unresolved D. This CDR3 contains 13 residues. CDR1 SGHNT and CDR2 YENEEA come from the germline V gene. The CDR3: CASNLVANTEAFC. The CDR3 nucleotides are TGTGCCAGCAACTTAGTAGCGAACACTGAAGCTTTCTGT.

Comments on this clonotype: A much larger clone lies one base from this, so it may be a read error. The chain is built from TRBV6-6 and TRBJ2-7; D is unresolved. The CDR3 spans 13 residues. CDR1 and CDR2 from the germline V gene are MNHNY and SVGAGI (reference sequence). Trimming took off 0 bases at V and 6 bases at J, with 9 bases between the two ends. The CDR3 nucleotides read TGTGCCAGCAGTTACTCCCAGGCCTTCGAGCAGTACTTC. Translating it yields CASSYSQAFEQYF.

For this clonotype: This may be a read error: a much more frequent sequence differs by one nucleotide. This sequence joins TRBV7-9 and TRBJ2-1; tentative D call: TRBD2 (6 bases). This CDR3 comprises 14 residues. The germline V gene has CDR1 SEHNR and CDR2 FQNEAQ (reference sequence). CDR3 in DNA: TGTGCCAGCAGCCTGGAGGGAGGCCTCAATAAGCAGTTCTTC. This sequence encodes CASSLEGGLNKQFF.

Of note for this clonotype: Given a much more abundant clone one base away, this may be a read error. No DNA is shown, since the ends of the CDR3 on it are uncertain; the CDR3 is the one TCRdb lists. The chain links TRBV6-1 to TRBJ2-7; TRBD1 was called by the table and not checked on the DNA. The germline gives CDR1 MNHNS, CDR2 SASEGT. The CDR3 spans 12 residues, counting both ends. The CDR3 sequence is CAPGDFGNGQYF.

J is TRBJ2-1 and V is TRBV28; D gene unclear. Between the trimmed V and J ends, which lost 8 bases and 3 bases, there was a span of 17 bases. This CDR3 has 15 amino acids. Germline loops: CDR1 MDHEN, CDR2 SYDVKM. CDR3 sequence reads: CASGPGGRIYNEQFF. CDR3 DNA: TGTGCCAGCGGCCCGGGTGGGCGGATCTACAATGAGCAGTTCTTC.

This clonotype was seen just once. With a much larger clone just one base away, this may be a read error. The chain couples TRBV30 to TRBJ2-7, with D possibly matching TRBD1 (5 bases). Germline lookup yields CDR1 GTSNPN and CDR2 SVGIG (reference sequence). CDR3 size: 13 residues. CDR3 sequence: CAWKTVSSYEQHF. As DNA, the CDR3 is TGTGCCTGGAAGACAGTGAGCTCCTACGAGCAGCACTTC.

About this clonotype itself: Given a much more abundant clone one base away, this may be a read error. The chain recombines TRBV7-8 with TRBJ1-4; 9 bases agree with TRBD1. There are 15 residues in the CDR3. V lost 3 bases to trimming and J lost 10 bases; unmatched junction nucleotides: 9. The V gene's germline CDR1 is SGHVS and CDR2 FQNEAQ. The DNA of the CDR3 is TGTGCCAGCAGCTTGGCGACAGGGGGTCACGGAAAACTGTTTTTT. Translated: CASSLATGGHGKLFF. Full variable domain (rest looked up from reference TRBV7-8 and TRBJ1-4): GAGVSQSPRYKVAKRGQDVALRCDPISGHVSLFWYQQALGQGPEFLTYFQNEAQLDKSGLPSDRFFAERPEGSVSTLKIQRTQQEDSAVYLCASSLATGGHGKLFFGSGTQLSVL.

A word on this clonotype: With a much larger clone just one base away, this may be a read error. This chain connects TRBV6-2 or TRBV6-3 to TRBJ2-2; 9 nucleotides match TRBD2. Germline assignment: CDR1 MNHEY and CDR2 SVGEGT. The CDR3 runs to 15 residues. The CDR3: CVSGGPPMNTGELFF. In DNA form, the CDR3 reads TGTGTCAGCGGGGGGCCCCCTATGAACACCGGGGAGCTGTTTTTT.

This clonotype was counted a few times. A much more abundant neighbour one base away suggests this may be a read error. The genes are TRBV6-1 and TRBJ2-4; 7 bases match TRBD1. The CDR3 covers 13 residues. CDR1 and CDR2 (germline): MNHNS, SASEGT. The CDR3 DNA is TGTGCCGGCAGTGAAGGACAGGAAAACATTCAGTACTTC. Protein sequence: CAGSEGQENIQYF.

Worth noting for this clonotype: Possible read error: a much larger clone is one base away. V and J are TRBV11-3 and TRBJ2-7; 7 bases map to TRBD1. V trimming: 5 bases; J trimming: 3 bases; junction bases outside the gene matches: 4. The CDR3 runs 13 residues. CDR1 and CDR2 (germline): SGHNT, YENEEA. The CDR3 bases are TGTGCCAGCAGCGTGGGACAGTGCTACGAGCAGTACTTC. This codes for CASSVGQCYEQYF.

The rearrangement joins TRBV5-4 to TRBJ2-1; no reliable D call. Germline CDR1 SGHNT, CDR2 YYREEE (reference sequence). Trimming cost V 0 bases and J 2 bases, with 9 bases left between them. The CDR3 length is 15 residues. CDR3 DNA: TGTGCCAGCAGCTTGGAACCACTTACCTACAATGAGCAGTTCTTC. It codes for CASSLEPLTYNEQFF.

This clonotype has ten or more counts. The V gene is TRBV6-5, the J gene TRBJ2-1; 10 bases match TRBD2. The germline V gene encodes CDR1 MNHEY and CDR2 SVGAGI. V shed 5 bases, J shed 1 base, and the junction held 5 bases outside the gene matches. The CDR3 is 16 residues long. The CDR3 nucleotides are TGTGCCAGCAGTAGGCGACTAGCGGGTTCCTACAATGAGCAGTTCTTC. As protein: CASSRRLAGSYNEQFF.

The table lists this clonotype with many counts. V and J are TRBV11-3 and TRBJ2-2; 10 bases are shared with TRBD2. V lost 5 bases, J lost 0 bases, and 3 bases stayed unmatched. CDR1 SGHNT and CDR2 YENEEA come from the germline V gene. The CDR3 spans 16 residues. CDR3 DNA: TGTGCCAGCAGCCCCACTAGCGGGACGAACACCGGGGAGCTGTTTTTT. This encodes CASSPTSGTNTGELFF.

The chain is built from TRBV5-1 and TRBJ2-5; D is possibly TRBD2 (7 bases). With 4 bases removed from V and 11 bases from J, the gap between germline ends came to 18 bases. The CDR3 consists of 13 residues. Germline V gene sequence: CDR1 SGHRS, CDR2 YFSETQ. CDR3 protein: CASSPQGREAQYF. CDR3 nucleotide sequence: TGCGCCAGCAGCCCTCAGGGGAGGGAGGCACAGTACTTC. Using reference TRBV5-1 and TRBJ2-5 for the parts outside the CDR3, the full variable domain is KAGVTQTPRYLIKTRGQQVTLSCSPISGHRSVSWYQQTPGQGLQFLFEYFSETQRNKGNFPGRFSGRQFSNSRSEMNVSTLELGDSALYLCASSPQGREAQYFGPGTRLLVL.

The table lists this clonotype with a few counts. V usage is TRBV11-3 and J usage is TRBJ2-1; 8 bases fit TRBD2. V shed 5 bases and J 7 bases; nucleotides not matched to a gene: 10. CDR1 is SGHNT and CDR2 is YENEEA in the germline V gene. The CDR3 is made up of 15 amino acids. The CDR3 sequence: CASSAGTREINEQFF. The CDR3 nucleotides are TGTGCCAGCAGCGCCGGGACTAGAGAGATTAATGAGCAGTTCTTC.

A word on this clonotype: This may stem from a read error, because a much larger clone lies one nucleotide away. The J gene is TRBJ2-5, the V gene TRBV6-1, with D unclear. CDR1 and CDR2 (germline): MNHNS, SASEGT. This CDR3 comprises 13 residues. CDR3 nucleotide sequence: TGTGCCAGCTCCAGAGGACCCGAAGAGAGCCAGTACTTC. Translating it yields CASSRGPEESQYF.

Comment on this clonotype: A much larger clonotype is one base distant, so this may be a read error. This chain connects TRBV12-3 or TRBV12-4 to TRBJ2-7; no reliable D call. The J call may be in error: the DNA end matches TRBJ2-1 better. The CDR3 runs to 14 residues. The CDR3, as DNA: TGTGCCTGCTCCTCTACCCTTGGGTCCAATGAGCAGTTCTTC. This translates into CACSSTLGSNEQFF.

Concerning this clonotype itself: A read error may explain this, as a much larger clone is one base away. The CDR3 end shows no conserved phenylalanine or tryptophan, and so a read error is likely. This chain links TRBV7-9 with TRBJ2-7; 8 positions agree with TRBD2. Germline CDR1 SEHNR, CDR2 FQNEAQ (reference sequence). Trimming took 6 bases from V and 6 from J; bases not matched to a gene: 13. The CDR3 loop spans 15 amino acids. DNA of the CDR3: TGTGCCAGCAGTCTAGCGGGTCGCGTCGCTGCCGAGCAGTACTCC. Translated, it gives CASSLAGRVAAEQYS.

On this clonotype itself: The conserved phenylalanine or tryptophan normally closing the CDR3 is absent here, so this likely arose from a read error. The chain combines TRBV5-1 with TRBJ2-1; the match to TRBD2 covers 8 bases. CDR1 and CDR2 (germline): SGHRS, YFSETQ. V lost 2 bases to trimming and J lost 2 bases; unmatched junction nucleotides: 3. The CDR3 runs 15 residues. The CDR3 DNA reads as TGCGCCAGCAGCTTCGGCGGGAGGACCTACAATGAGCAGTTCTTG. Protein product: CASSFGGRTYNEQFL.

The rearrangement links TRBV6-1 to TRBJ2-3, with TRBD1 matching 7 bases. From germline, CDR1 is MNHNS and CDR2 SASEGT. After removal of 9 bases from V and 2 bases from J, the junction contained 8 bases not matched to a gene. The CDR3 sequence is 14 residues long. DNA for the CDR3: TGTGCCAGTGGGGGACAGCAGGACACAGATACGCAGTATTTT. This codes for CASGGQQDTDTQYF.

This clonotype came up many times. The genes are TRBV14 and TRBJ2-5; 7 nucleotides agree with TRBD2. Germline CDR1 is SGHDN and CDR2 is FVKESK. With 5 bases clipped from V and 2 bases from J, the junction kept 5 bases outside the gene matches. This CDR3 comprises 14 residues. The CDR3 coding sequence is TGTGCCAGCAGCTCCCTAGCGGCTCAAGAGACCCAGTACTTC. Protein: CASSSLAAQETQYF.

Turning to this clonotype: A much larger clonotype is one base distant, so this may be a read error. As the CDR3 is not closed by the conserved phenylalanine or tryptophan, this likely results from a read error. The rearrangement uses TRBV4-2 and TRBJ2-5, with a tentative D call TRBD2 (5 bases). V lost 4 bases, J lost 3 bases, and 15 bases lay in between. Germline V gives CDR1 LGHNA, CDR2 YNFKEQ. This CDR3 is 15 amino acids long. The CDR3 DNA sequence: TGTGCCAGCAGCCCCCCCGGGGTAGCAGAAGAGACCCAGTACCTC. Its protein is CASSPPGVAEETQYL.

The chain couples TRBV4-1 to TRBJ2-3; D is ambiguous. With 0 bases removed from V and 9 bases from J, the gap between germline ends came to 10 bases. The CDR3 sequence is 13 residues long. The germline V gene has CDR1 MGHRA and CDR2 YSYEKL. The CDR3 DNA reads as TGCGCCAGCAGCCAAGAAAACGGAGACACGCAGTATTTT. Translating gives CASSQENGDTQYF.

As regards this clonotype: Lacking the conserved final phenylalanine or tryptophan, this CDR3 likely reflects a read error. The chain is built from TRBV6-5 and TRBJ2-6; 7 bases map to TRBD1. Per germline, CDR1 MNHEY and CDR2 SVGAGI. V was clipped by 5 bases and J by 2 bases; unmatched bases: 12. The CDR3 is 18 residues long. Here the CDR3 reads CASSLWTGMKAGANVLTL. The CDR3 nucleotides read TGTGCCAGCAGTCTATGGACAGGAATGAAAGCTGGGGCCAACGTCCTGACTCTC.

This clonotype was seen only once. A much larger clone sits a single nucleotide away, making a read error possible. This chain connects TRBV6-5 to TRBJ2-3; D uncertain. The germline CDR1 and CDR2 sequences are MNHEY and SVGAGI. CDR3 size: 14 residues. CDR3 DNA: TGTGCCAGCAATTACCAAACTCCCACAGATACGCAGTATTTT. It codes for CASNYQTPTDTQYF.

The chain has TRBV20-1 and TRBJ1-2; 11 positions match TRBD1. The V segment lost 0 bases and the J segment 4 bases; nucleotides outside the gene matches: 4. In germline, CDR1 is DFQATT, CDR2 SNEGSKA (reference sequence). The CDR3 has 15 residues. CDR3 amino acids: CSARDGTGGGYGYTF. CDR3 nucleotides: TGCAGTGCTAGAGATGGGACAGGGGGTGGCTATGGCTACACCTTC.

CDR3 nucleotides: TGCGCCAGCAGCCTAGGTATAGCGGTCCAGCAAGAGACCCAGTACTTC. Translating gives CASSLGIAVQQETQYF. The rearrangement joins TRBV5-1 to TRBJ2-5; maybe TRBD2 (6 bases). The CDR3 runs to 16 residues. CDR1 SGHRS and CDR2 YFSETQ come from the germline V gene. V shed 4 bases and J shed 2 bases, with 18 bases lying between them. The entire variable domain, with the rest obtained from reference TRBV5-1 and TRBJ2-5, is as follows: KAGVTQTPRYLIKTRGQQVTLSCSPISGHRSVSWYQQTPGQGLQFLFEYFSETQRNKGNFPGRFSGRQFSNSRSEMNVSTLELGDSALYLCASSLGIAVQQETQYFGPGTRLLVL.